This TCR beta chain emerged from a study of identical twins. There are 15 residues in the CDR3. Trimming left V 4 bases short and J 6 bases short, with 17 bases between. Germline CDR1 reads SGHAT; CDR2 reads FQNNGV. In TCRdb, the 5' RACE reads were re-called with MiXCR into one record per CDR3 protein. The table has a few hundred thousand distinct CDR3 sequences, more than 9% seen once. This clonotype was seen only a few times. The same sample was also studied in work on yellow fever vaccine responses in identical twins.

The genes are TRBV11-2 and TRBJ2-3, with D unresolved. Source material: CD8+ T cells sorted from blood. The clonotype originates from a woman between 18 and 29 years old in good health. The CDR3 nucleotides read TGTGCCAGCAGCTGGACGGGCCACTACCCGGATACGCAGTATTTT. Translating gives CASSWTGHYPDTQYF.